The sequence of this T cell receptor (beta chain) was determined in a study of post-analysis software for immune sequencing data. Study details: The disease courses covered relapsing-remitting, secondary progressive and progressive-relapsing multiple sclerosis. Study results and caveats: Patients used several TRBV segments, including TRBV5-6, TRBV5-1 and TRBV20-1, more often than controls. F measure grouped same-batch samples tightly together. Controls had significantly higher normalized Chao1 diversity than multiple sclerosis patients.

This clonotype was detected a few times. The antigen remains unidentified. Researchers reported that TCR beta cDNA libraries carried unique molecular identifiers. Each CDR3 protein gets one entry after TCRdb re-called the PCR reads with MiXCR. The table records 650,000 to 900,000 distinct CDR3 sequences, just over 45% of them present only once. V lost 0 bases and J lost 6, with 19 bases in between. Germline assignment: CDR1 LGHNA and CDR2 YSLEER. The CDR3 spans 17 residues. Sequencing was performed on blood. This sequence joins TRBV4-3 and TRBJ2-3; D not resolved. This receptor was obtained from a girl aged 5-17 years with multiple sclerosis. CDR3 DNA: TGCGCCAGCAGCCAAGATTTCGGCCGACACCCGTCCGATACGCAGTATTTT. It encodes CASSQDFGRHPSDTQYF.